The rows below give T cell receptor beta chains drawn from one sample of a study of CD8+ T cells in alopecia areata. This table comes from immunoSEQ multiplex PCR, and its TCRdb copy is limited to in-frame clones, with some not included. The table includes 140,000 or so clones, around two thirds detected once. Material for sequencing was CD8+ T cells sorted from blood. These TCRs come from a human donor in good health. The CDR3 runs from the conserved cysteine through the conserved F or W. D genes are given only for firm matches. A clone size is listed for some rows: how often the clone was seen (once, few, many), or a class if it is expanded.

clone_size: few
v_call: TRBV7-9
d_call: .
j_call: TRBJ1-2
cdr3_nt: TGTGCCAGCAGCTTAGAAGGGGCAGCCCGGGTCGGCACCTTC
cdr3_aa: CASSLEGAARVGTF

clone_size: few
v_call: TRBV6-5
d_call: TRBD1
j_call: TRBJ2-3
cdr3_nt: TGTGCCAGCAGTTACAGGGGGCACGCAGATACGCAGTATTTT
cdr3_aa: CASSYRGHADTQYF

clone_size: .
v_call: TRBV5-6
d_call: TRBD1
j_call: TRBJ2-7
cdr3_nt: TGTGCCAGCAGCTTCCAGGGGGCGGTCTACGAGCAGTACTTC
cdr3_aa: CASSFQGAVYEQYF

clone_size: few
v_call: TRBV29-1
d_call: TRBD2
j_call: TRBJ2-3
cdr3_nt: TGCAGCGTTGAAGGAGCTAGCGGACGGGGAGATACGCAGTATTTT
cdr3_aa: CSVEGASGRGDTQYF

clone_size: .
v_call: TRBV9
d_call: TRBD1
j_call: TRBJ1-2
cdr3_nt: TGTGCCAGCAGCTCGACAGGGTTTAGCTATGGCTACACCTTC
cdr3_aa: CASSSTGFSYGYTF

clone_size: .
v_call: TRBV29-1
d_call: TRBD2
j_call: TRBJ2-1
cdr3_nt: TGCAGCGTTGGGGGGAGGGCAAGTAATGAGCAGTTCTTC
cdr3_aa: CSVGGRASNEQFF

clone_size: .
v_call: TRBV5-1
d_call: TRBD1
j_call: TRBJ2-7
cdr3_nt: TGCGCCAGCAGCGTCGACAGGGGCGAGCAGTACTTC
cdr3_aa: CASSVDRGEQYF

clone_size: .
v_call: TRBV7-9
d_call: .
j_call: TRBJ2-7
cdr3_nt: TGTGCCAGCAGCTTGGGGAGTACCTACGAGCAGTACTTC
cdr3_aa: CASSLGSTYEQYF

clone_size: few
v_call: TRBV19
d_call: .
j_call: TRBJ1-1
cdr3_nt: TGTGCCAGTAGTGAACAGGGAGGGACTGAAGCTTTCTTT
cdr3_aa: CASSEQGGTEAFF

clone_size: few
v_call: TRBV25-1
d_call: .
j_call: TRBJ2-1
cdr3_nt: TGTGCCAGCAGTGGGGAGATGGCAGGGCCGGTCCGTGAGCAGTTCTTC
cdr3_aa: CASSGEMAGPVREQFF

clone_size: .
v_call: TRBV5-1
d_call: .
j_call: TRBJ2-7
cdr3_nt: TGCGCCAGCAGCTTGGTCTTTGAATCCTACGAGCAGTACTTC
cdr3_aa: CASSLVFESYEQYF

clone_size: .
v_call: TRBV2
d_call: TRBD2
j_call: TRBJ2-5
cdr3_nt: TGTGCCAGCAGGGAGTCTAGCGGGATTCAAGAGACCCAGTACTTC
cdr3_aa: CASRESSGIQETQYF

clone_size: few
v_call: TRBV29-1
d_call: .
j_call: TRBJ2-1
cdr3_nt: TGCAGCGTTGAGTTGGGGGCAAGCTCCTACAATGAGCAGTTCTTC
cdr3_aa: CSVELGASSYNEQFF

clone_size: few
v_call: TRBV29-1
d_call: .
j_call: TRBJ2-1
cdr3_nt: TGCAGCGTTGAGGGGGGGGCCAATGAGCAGTTCTTC
cdr3_aa: CSVEGGANEQFF

clone_size: .
v_call: TRBV20-1
d_call: .
j_call: TRBJ1-1
cdr3_nt: TGCAGTGCCGACCGACGTACTGAAGCTTTCTTT
cdr3_aa: CSADRRTEAFF

clone_size: .
v_call: TRBV25-1
d_call: TRBD2
j_call: TRBJ2-1
cdr3_nt: TGTGCCAGCAGTGAAGGGCCAGCGGGAAGCTCCTACAATGAGCAGTTCTTC
cdr3_aa: CASSEGPAGSSYNEQFF

clone_size: few
v_call: TRBV6-5
d_call: TRBD1
j_call: TRBJ2-1
cdr3_nt: TGTGCCAGCAGCCCGGACAGGTTCAATGAGCAGTTCTTC
cdr3_aa: CASSPDRFNEQFF

clone_size: .
v_call: TRBV6-6
d_call: TRBD2
j_call: TRBJ2-1
cdr3_nt: TGTGCCAGCGCCAGTAGCGGGACCAATGAGCAGTTCTTC
cdr3_aa: CASASSGTNEQFF

clone_size: .
v_call: TRBV9
d_call: TRBD2
j_call: TRBJ2-3
cdr3_nt: TGTGCCAGCAGCGTAGTACTAGCGGGTGGTGCAGATACGCAGTATTTT
cdr3_aa: CASSVVLAGGADTQYF

clone_size: .
v_call: TRBV19
d_call: .
j_call: TRBJ1-5
cdr3_nt: TGTGCCAGTACCCCCGGACCAGGGACTTTAACCCAGCCCCAGCATTTT
cdr3_aa: CASTPGPGTLTQPQHF

clone_size: .
v_call: TRBV7-9
d_call: .
j_call: TRBJ2-7
cdr3_nt: TGTGCCAGCAGCGGCAGCTCCTACGAGCAGTACTTC
cdr3_aa: CASSGSSYEQYF

clone_size: .
v_call: TRBV29-1
d_call: .
j_call: TRBJ1-2
cdr3_nt: TGCAGCGTAACCCCCCTGCGGCGTGGCTACACCTTC
cdr3_aa: CSVTPLRRGYTF

clone_size: few
v_call: TRBV29-1
d_call: .
j_call: TRBJ2-1
cdr3_nt: TGCAGCGTTAGAAGAGGCCGGTTCTTC
cdr3_aa: CSVRRGRFF

clone_size: .
v_call: TRBV15
d_call: .
j_call: TRBJ2-7
cdr3_nt: TGTGCCACCAGCAGAGAGGGCGGGGAGCAGTACTTC
cdr3_aa: CATSREGGEQYF

clone_size: .
v_call: TRBV2
d_call: .
j_call: TRBJ2-3
cdr3_nt: TGTGCCAGCCTGCTGGTCCCTTCAGATACGCAGTATTTT
cdr3_aa: CASLLVPSDTQYF

clone_size: few
v_call: TRBV30
d_call: .
j_call: TRBJ2-2
cdr3_nt: TGTGCCTGGAGTCGTGGGATAGGGACCGGGGAGCTGTTTTTT
cdr3_aa: CAWSRGIGTGELFF

clone_size: .
v_call: TRBV7-9
d_call: TRBD1
j_call: TRBJ2-1
cdr3_nt: TGTGCCAGCTTGGAACAGGACAGGGGCAATGAGCAGTTCTTC
cdr3_aa: CASLEQDRGNEQFF

clone_size: once
v_call: TRBV7-9
d_call: TRBD2
j_call: TRBJ2-7
cdr3_nt: TGTGCCAGCAGCTTAGCTACTAGCGGGAGTCCCCACGAGCAGTACTTC
cdr3_aa: CASSLATSGSPHEQYF

clone_size: .
v_call: TRBV28
d_call: .
j_call: TRBJ2-2
cdr3_nt: TGTGCCAGCAGTTTATCCCACAACACCGGGGAGCTGTTTTTT
cdr3_aa: CASSLSHNTGELFF

clone_size: .
v_call: TRBV4-1
d_call: .
j_call: TRBJ2-2
cdr3_nt: TGCGCCAGCAGTTCCGGACAGACCGCGAACACCGGGGAGCTGTTTTTT
cdr3_aa: CASSSGQTANTGELFF

clone_size: .
v_call: TRBV29-1
d_call: TRBD2
j_call: TRBJ2-7
cdr3_nt: TGCAGCGTTGAAGTGGGGACTACTGGCGAGCAGTACTTC
cdr3_aa: CSVEVGTTGEQYF

clone_size: .
v_call: TRBV10-2
d_call: .
j_call: TRBJ2-2
cdr3_nt: TGCGCCAGCAGTGCAGGGGAGCTGTTTTTT
cdr3_aa: CASSAGELFF

clone_size: .
v_call: TRBV7-7
d_call: .
j_call: TRBJ2-7
cdr3_nt: TGTGCCAGCAGCACGGGACCCGGGATCGAGCAGTACTTC
cdr3_aa: CASSTGPGIEQYF

clone_size: .
v_call: TRBV7-9
d_call: TRBD2
j_call: TRBJ2-7
cdr3_nt: TGTGCCAGCAGCTTGACAGGGCTAGCGGGAGACGAGCAGTACTTC
cdr3_aa: CASSLTGLAGDEQYF

clone_size: .
v_call: TRBV13
d_call: TRBD2
j_call: TRBJ2-1
cdr3_nt: TGTGCCAGCAGCCCACCCAGTCCGGGACTAGCCCTCAATGAGCAGTTCTTC
cdr3_aa: CASSPPSPGLALNEQFF

clone_size: .
v_call: TRBV29-1
d_call: .
j_call: TRBJ1-2
cdr3_nt: TGCAGCGTTATCACAGGAGAGGTCTATGGCTACACCTTC
cdr3_aa: CSVITGEVYGYTF

clone_size: .
v_call: TRBV13
d_call: TRBD2
j_call: TRBJ2-7
cdr3_nt: TGTGCCAGCAGCTCACCCGGGACTAGCGGGAGGTACGAGCAGTACTTC
cdr3_aa: CASSSPGTSGRYEQYF

clone_size: .
v_call: TRBV5-1
d_call: .
j_call: TRBJ2-7
cdr3_nt: TGCGCCAGCAGCTTGGAGTTGACCTACGAGCAGTACTTC
cdr3_aa: CASSLELTYEQYF

clone_size: .
v_call: TRBV19
d_call: .
j_call: TRBJ1-1
cdr3_nt: TGTGCCAGTAGTATATATGAGGGGACATTCAACACTGAAGCTTTCTTT
cdr3_aa: CASSIYEGTFNTEAFF

clone_size: .
v_call: TRBV27
d_call: .
j_call: TRBJ2-7
cdr3_nt: TGTGCCAGCAGTCCAAAGTTAGGTTGGGACGAGCAGTACTTC
cdr3_aa: CASSPKLGWDEQYF

clone_size: few
v_call: TRBV25-1
d_call: .
j_call: TRBJ2-3
cdr3_nt: TGTGCCAGCAGTGCCGGGCGCACAGATACGCAGTATTTT
cdr3_aa: CASSAGRTDTQYF

clone_size: .
v_call: TRBV27
d_call: .
j_call: TRBJ2-2
cdr3_nt: TGTGCCAGCACCTTTGACGGATACACCGGGGAGCTGTTTTTT
cdr3_aa: CASTFDGYTGELFF

clone_size: .
v_call: TRBV18
d_call: .
j_call: TRBJ2-7
cdr3_nt: TGTGCCAGCTCACCAACATCACTAGCCTACGAGCAGTACTTC
cdr3_aa: CASSPTSLAYEQYF

clone_size: .
v_call: TRBV28
d_call: .
j_call: TRBJ2-4
cdr3_nt: TGTGCCAGCAGTACCATCGACAGTTACATTCAGTACTTC
cdr3_aa: CASSTIDSYIQYF

clone_size: .
v_call: TRBV4-1
d_call: TRBD2
j_call: TRBJ2-3
cdr3_nt: TGCGCCAGCAGCCACAAATGGACTAGCGGGAGCGAAGATACGCAGTATTTT
cdr3_aa: CASSHKWTSGSEDTQYF

clone_size: .
v_call: TRBV28
d_call: TRBD1
j_call: TRBJ2-7
cdr3_nt: TGTGCCAGCAGTTTCTTTCGGGACAGGGTCTTGCTTGTCCCAGCCTACGAGCAGTACTTC
cdr3_aa: CASSFFRDRVLLVPAYEQYF

clone_size: .
v_call: TRBV15
d_call: .
j_call: TRBJ1-5
cdr3_nt: TGTGCCACCAGCAGTGGGGGGAGCAATCAGCCCCAGCATTTT
cdr3_aa: CATSSGGSNQPQHF

clone_size: .
v_call: TRBV25-1
d_call: .
j_call: TRBJ2-1
cdr3_nt: TGTGCCAGCAGCTCCTCATGGGGCTACAATGAGCAGTTCTTC
cdr3_aa: CASSSSWGYNEQFF

clone_size: .
v_call: TRBV12-5
d_call: .
j_call: TRBJ2-5
cdr3_nt: TGTGCTAGTCAGAGGGGAGGCGAGACCCAGTACTTC
cdr3_aa: CASQRGGETQYF